The 30 T cell receptor beta chains presented below share a single source sample, sequenced in a study of blood T cell repertoires in COVID-19. Assay: immunoSEQ multiplex PCR; the TCRdb copy retains only in-frame clones and omits some. The table lists approximately 90,000 clones, about 80% of them singletons. The specimen sequenced was peripheral blood. These receptors all come from an elderly woman with acute or convalescent COVID-19.

The rearrangement uses TRBV30 and TRBJ1-2; no reliable D call. The V end lost 2 bases, the J end lost 4 bases, and 11 bases lay between the germline ends. The CDR3 covers 13 residues. Germline values: CDR1 GTSNPN, CDR2 SVGIG (reference sequence). CDR3 amino acids: CAWSLMLSYGYTF. DNA of the CDR3: TGTGCCTGGAGTCTAATGTTAAGCTATGGCTACACCTTC.

This chain connects TRBV6-1 to TRBJ1-6; D call uncertain. Germline CDR1 MNHNS, CDR2 SASEGT. The CDR3 extends over 12 amino acids. The germline V and J ends were trimmed by 1 base and 16 bases, with 11 bases remaining between them. CDR3 in amino acids: CASSEVGGQLHF. The DNA of the CDR3 is TGTGCCAGCAGTGAAGTTGGAGGCCAACTCCACTTT.

In this sample, this clone turned up once. The J gene is TRBJ2-1, the V gene TRBV2; 9 positions agree with TRBD1. Looked up from germline, CDR1 is SNHLY and CDR2 is FYNNEI. The trim removed 5 bases at V and 7 bases at J, leaving 9 bases unmatched. This CDR3 has 15 residues. As DNA, the CDR3 is TGTGCCAGCAGTACGGACAGGGGCCGGCGAAATGAGCAGTTCTTC. Translated: CASSTDRGRRNEQFF.

This clone appeared a single time. The V call is TRBV5-1, the J call TRBJ2-7; a possible D gene is TRBD1 (6 bases). The CDR3 length is 14 residues. Germline V lookup: CDR1 SGHRS, CDR2 YFSETQ. The V and J ends lost 7 bases and 5 bases respectively, with 19 bases between them. In DNA form, the CDR3 reads TGCGCCAGCCACCAAGGGCCAGGGGCCGACGAGCAGTACTTC. It yields the protein CASHQGPGADEQYF.

V and J are TRBV18 and TRBJ2-1, with 14 bases matching TRBD2. Germline V gene sequence: CDR1 KGHSH, CDR2 LQKENI. The junction had 7 bases not matched to a gene; V was cut back by 2 bases and J by 10 bases. The CDR3 loop spans 16 amino acids. The CDR3 DNA follows: TGTGCCAGCTCACCATCCGGGACTAGCGGGGGTCGCGAGCAGTTCTTC. It specifies CASSPSGTSGGREQFF. Full variable domain (rest looked up from reference TRBV18 and TRBJ2-1): NAGVMQNPRHLVRRRGQEARLRCSPMKGHSHVYWYRQLPEEGLKFMVYLQKENIIDESGMPKERFSAEFPKEGPSILRIQQVVRGDSAAYFCASSPSGTSGGREQFFGPGTRLTVL.

The gene calls are TRBV5-8 and TRBJ1-1; 9 positions match TRBD1. The V segment lost 3 bases and the J segment 5 bases; nucleotides outside the gene matches: 5. The CDR3 runs 14 residues. The germline V gene has CDR1 SGHTS and CDR2 YDEGEE. As DNA, the CDR3 is TGTGCCAGCAGCTACGGGACAGGGAGGACTGAAGCTTTCTTT. As protein: CASSYGTGRTEAFF.

V is TRBV6-5 and J is TRBJ1-2, with 9 nucleotides matching TRBD1. V was clipped by 6 bases and J by 8 bases; unmatched bases: 7. The V gene's germline CDR1 is MNHEY and CDR2 SVGAGI. The length of the CDR3 is 13 residues. The CDR3 nucleotides read TGTGCCAGCAGCCTACAGGGGGCGCGGGGCTACACCTTC. Protein sequence: CASSLQGARGYTF.

In its sample, this clone was seen a few times. V is TRBV7-9 and J is TRBJ2-1; TRBD2 might be the D (7 bases). The germline V and J ends were trimmed by 5 bases and 2 bases, with 13 bases remaining between them. The CDR3 covers 15 residues. The germline V gene encodes CDR1 SEHNR and CDR2 FQNEAQ (reference sequence). The CDR3 nucleotides are TGTGCCAGCAGCACGGTAGGGGGGGCCTACAATGAGCAGTTCTTC. Translating gives CASSTVGGAYNEQFF.

The chain has TRBV4-1 and TRBJ1-6; TRBD1 agrees at 9 bases. CDR3 size: 17 residues. V gave up 0 bases and J gave up 3 bases; unmatched junction bases: 3. The germline CDR1 and CDR2 sequences are MGHRA and YSYEKL. The CDR3 nucleotides read TGCGCCAGCAGCCAAGATAGGGACAGGGTCTATAATTCACCCCTCCACTTT. Amino acid sequence: CASSQDRDRVYNSPLHF.

This chain connects TRBV9 to TRBJ2-3; 9 bases map to TRBD2. The J segment lost 2 bases and the V segment lost 4 bases, leaving 5 bases of the junction unmatched. CDR1 is SGDLS, CDR2 YYNGEE, per germline. This CDR3 has 15 residues. CDR3 coding DNA: TGTGCCAGCAGCCCCCAGCGGGAGGACACAGATACGCAGTATTTT. This codes for CASSPQREDTDTQYF.

V gene TRBV19 combines with J gene TRBJ1-6; the match to TRBD1 covers 7 bases. The CDR3 is 14 residues long. With 5 bases clipped from V and 9 bases from J, the junction kept 7 bases outside the gene matches. The germline gives CDR1 LNHDA, CDR2 SQIVND (reference sequence). The CDR3 loop is CASSLRQGGSPLHF. As DNA, the CDR3 is TGTGCCAGTAGTCTACGACAGGGAGGTTCACCCCTCCACTTT.

This clone was recorded only once. The J gene is TRBJ2-7, the V gene TRBV11-1; D gene ambiguous. The CDR3 has 12 amino acids. V lost 5 bases and J lost 3, with 8 bases in between. Germline CDR1 is SGHAT and CDR2 is FQDESV (reference sequence). The CDR3 DNA follows: TGTGCCAGCAGCCACCAGGTCTACGAGCAGTACTTC. Translating it yields CASSHQVYEQYF.

The chain employs TRBV29-1 and TRBJ2-7, with 10 nucleotides matching TRBD2. The CDR3 extends over 12 amino acids. The V gene's germline CDR1 is SQVTM and CDR2 ANQGSEA. V lost 8 bases and J lost 2; bases outside the gene matches: 3. The CDR3: CSITSGAYEQYF. CDR3 nucleotide sequence: TGCAGCATTACTAGCGGGGCCTACGAGCAGTACTTC.

The chain carries TRBV28 and TRBJ2-2, with TRBD2 identical over 12 bases. After removal of 1 base from V and 1 base from J, the junction contained 4 bases not matched to a gene. CDR1 is MDHEN, CDR2 SYDVKM, per germline. The CDR3 has 18 amino acids. The CDR3 DNA reads TGTGCCAGCAGTTTATTGCTAGCGGGGGGGCTGAACACCGGGGAGCTGTTTTTT. Encoded protein: CASSLLLAGGLNTGELFF.

This chain links TRBV5-5 with TRBJ1-3, with D perhaps TRBD1 (6 bases). V gave up 0 bases and J gave up 0 bases, with 7 bases separating them. Germline V gene sequence: CDR1 SGHKS, CDR2 YYEKEE (reference sequence). The CDR3 loop spans 15 amino acids. CDR3 in amino acids: CASSLVGASGNTIYF. DNA of the CDR3: TGTGCCAGCAGCTTGGTGGGGGCCTCTGGAAACACCATATATTTT.

This sequence joins TRBV11-3 and TRBJ1-1, with D tentatively TRBD1 (6 bases). The CDR3 loop spans 13 amino acids. V was cut by 3 bases and J by 1 base, with 6 bases left in between. Looked up from germline, CDR1 is SGHNT and CDR2 is YENEEA. The CDR3: CASSLTGNTEAFF. DNA of the CDR3: TGTGCCAGCAGCTTGACAGGGAACACTGAAGCTTTCTTT.

This clone came up a few times. J is TRBJ2-3 and V is TRBV7-7; D remains unclear. The CDR3 spans 12 residues. CDR1 and CDR2 (germline): SSHAT, FNYEAQ (reference sequence). V lost 4 bases, J lost 10 bases, and 12 bases lay in between. Written as DNA, the CDR3 is TGTGCCAGCAGCTCCCTTGGGCAGGCGCAGTATTTT. It encodes CASSSLGQAQYF.

This clone appeared a single time. The rearrangement joins TRBV10-2 to TRBJ2-7, with TRBD1 as a possible D gene (6 bases). V was trimmed by 0 bases and J by 7 bases, leaving 10 bases between them. CDR3 length: 13 residues. Germline CDR1 WSHSY, CDR2 SAAADI. The CDR3 sequence: CASSESRGGEQYF. The CDR3 bases are TGCGCCAGCAGTGAGTCGAGAGGGGGAGAGCAGTACTTC.

V gene TRBV29-1 combines with J gene TRBJ2-1; weak D call: TRBD1 (6 bases). There are 15 residues in the CDR3. Trimming shortened V by 4 bases and J by 4 bases, and 17 bases separated the two germline ends. CDR1 and CDR2 from the germline V gene are SQVTM and ANQGSEA. CDR3 residues: CSVVPEGQGYNEQFF. CDR3 DNA sequence: TGCAGCGTTGTCCCTGAGGGGCAGGGGTACAATGAGCAGTTCTTC.

The table lists this clone with a few counts. The CDR3 coding sequence is TGCGCCAGCAGCCGACGGACTAGCGCAAACAATGAGCAGTTCTTC. It yields the protein CASSRRTSANNEQFF. The chain has TRBV4-1 and TRBJ2-1, with 9 bases identical to TRBD2. Trimming removed 4 bases from V and 5 bases from J; junction bases left unmatched: 6. The length of the CDR3 is 15 residues. Germline CDR1 is MGHRA and CDR2 is YSYEKL.

V gene TRBV6-5 combines with J gene TRBJ1-1; D not resolved. Germline V CDR1 and CDR2: MNHEY, SVGAGI. Trimming shortened V by 6 bases and J by 1 base, and 6 bases separated the two germline ends. The CDR3 sequence is 12 residues long. The CDR3 loop reads CASRRGNTEAFF. As DNA, the CDR3 is TGTGCCAGCAGGCGGGGGAACACTGAAGCTTTCTTT.

This clone was detected only once. The chain links TRBV5-1 to TRBJ2-3, with D uncertain. V was pared by 0 bases and J by 5 bases, with 7 bases between. This CDR3 contains 13 residues. CDR1 and CDR2 (germline): SGHRS, YFSETQ. As DNA, the CDR3 is TGCGCCAGCAGCTTGGATACGGGAGATACGCAGTATTTT. It encodes CASSLDTGDTQYF.

CDR3 in DNA: TGTGCCATCAGGGGACTAGTTTCGGACGAGCAGTACTTC. Encoded protein: CAIRGLVSDEQYF. V and J are TRBV10-3 and TRBJ2-7, with TRBD2 matching 8 bases. The CDR3 is 13 residues long. In germline, CDR1 is ENHRY, CDR2 SYGVKD. V was pared by 6 bases and J by 5 bases, with 6 bases of the junction left unmatched.

The chain employs TRBV5-1 and TRBJ2-3, with a weak D call TRBD2 (5 bases). V was trimmed by 2 bases and J by 1 base, leaving 11 bases between them. The CDR3 loop spans 15 amino acids. The germline gives CDR1 SGHRS, CDR2 YFSETQ. CDR3 DNA sequence: TGCGCCAGCAGCTTTAAAGGAGGAGGCACAGATACGCAGTATTTT. It translates to CASSFKGGGTDTQYF.

The genes are TRBV3-1 (or the pseudogene TRBV3-2) and TRBJ1-1; weak D call: TRBD1 (6 bases). The ends were cut back, 4 bases at V and 5 bases at J, with 11 bases in the middle. The CDR3 contains 13 residues. Germline values: CDR1 LGHDT, CDR2 YNNKEL (reference sequence). Written as DNA, the CDR3 is TGTGCCAGCAGCCTGGGGGCGCGGACTGAAGCTTTCTTT. Translating it yields CASSLGARTEAFF.

In its sample, this clone was seen a few times. The chain uses TRBV3-1 (or the pseudogene TRBV3-2) and TRBJ2-3, with D possibly matching TRBD2 (7 bases). Germline-derived CDR1 and CDR2 are LGHDT and YNNKEL (reference sequence). Trimming pared 1 base from V and 1 base from J, leaving 15 bases between. The CDR3 runs to 17 residues. CDR3 nucleotide sequence: TGTGCCAGCAGCCAAGGGCAGGGGAGGGTTGGCACAGATACGCAGTATTTT. Translating gives CASSQGQGRVGTDTQYF.

The rearrangement uses TRBV6-1 and TRBJ1-5; tentative D call: TRBD1 (5 bases). V lost 3 bases to trimming and J lost 6 bases, with 12 bases between them. CDR3 length equals 14 residues. In germline, CDR1 is MNHNS, CDR2 SASEGT. The CDR3, as DNA: TGTGCCAGCAGTGACAATCCAGGGTTTCAGCCCCAGCATTTT. Translation gives CASSDNPGFQPQHF.

V gene TRBV2 combines with J gene TRBJ1-5, with 7 bases fitting TRBD1. After removal of 6 bases from V and 2 bases from J, the junction contained 7 bases not matched to a gene. The CDR3 has 15 amino acids. Germline CDR1 and CDR2: SNHLY and FYNNEI. The DNA for the CDR3 is TGTGCCAGCAGCCCCAGGGGGTTAGGCAATCAGCCCCAGCATTTT. It encodes CASSPRGLGNQPQHF.

The chain joins TRBV19 to TRBJ1-5; D call uncertain. The CDR3 extends over 17 amino acids. Germline-derived CDR1 and CDR2 are LNHDA and SQIVND (reference sequence). V was cut by 5 bases and J by 0 bases, with 17 bases left in between. The CDR3, as DNA: TGTGCCAGTAGTCTAACTCCCAGGTTATATAGCAATCAGCCCCAGCATTTT. Amino acid sequence: CASSLTPRLYSNQPQHF.

The chain uses TRBV19 and TRBJ1-5; D call uncertain. This CDR3 has 15 residues. Germline lookup yields CDR1 LNHDA and CDR2 SQIVND (reference sequence). V lost 3 bases and J lost 1, with 10 bases in between. The CDR3 here is CASSIRVSSNQPQHF. As DNA, the CDR3 is TGTGCCAGTAGTATCCGGGTCTCGAGCAATCAGCCCCAGCATTTT.